This paragraph covers one T cell receptor (beta chain) sequence. The CDR3 is 17 amino acids. V gave up 0 bases and J gave up 3 bases; unmatched junction bases: 7. Looked up from germline, CDR1 is MGHRA and CDR2 is YSYEKL. Clones were sequenced by immunoSEQ multiplex PCR, and TCRdb holds only the in-frame ones, with some missing. Among approximately 100,000 clones listed, about 93% were seen once. These data originate in a study of T cell responses to AZD1222 COVID-19 vaccine. This sequence originates from an adult in good health. The starting material was peripheral blood, obtained on day 0 of AZD1222 vaccination. This chain connects TRBV4-1 to TRBJ1-5; 8 bases agree with TRBD1. CDR3 region: CASSQEAGTGPNQPQHF. The CDR3 region has the DNA TGCGCCAGCAGCCAAGAAGCCGGGACAGGCCCCAATCAGCCCCAGCATTTT.